This T cell receptor (beta chain) was captured by sequencing in a study of cytomegalovirus exposure and HLA in healthy donors. There are a few counts of this clone. Its antigen is currently unknown. PCR used 60 Vbeta primers and 13 Jbeta primers. Produced via immunoSEQ multiplex PCR; TCRdb's table is partial and in-frame only. The sample includes approximately 100,000 clones, about a tenth of them seen just once. At collection, donors were nominally healthy, but unrecorded immune exposures were probable. Study findings and constraints: TCR beta V- and J-gene trimming was later associated with a missense DCLRE1C variant.

Germline CDR1 is MGHRA and CDR2 is YSYEKL. This CDR3 spans 14 amino acids. The germline V and J ends were trimmed by 1 base and 5 bases, with 11 bases remaining between them. This rearrangement joins TRBV4-1 to TRBJ1-1, with D possibly matching TRBD1 (6 bases). The sequenced material came from PBMCs. The receptor was derived from a man aged 50-60 years in good health and CMV-seropositive. The CDR3 DNA follows: TGCGCCAGCAGCCAAGTATCAGGGGTGACTGAAGCTTTCTTT. This translates into CASSQVSGVTEAFF.